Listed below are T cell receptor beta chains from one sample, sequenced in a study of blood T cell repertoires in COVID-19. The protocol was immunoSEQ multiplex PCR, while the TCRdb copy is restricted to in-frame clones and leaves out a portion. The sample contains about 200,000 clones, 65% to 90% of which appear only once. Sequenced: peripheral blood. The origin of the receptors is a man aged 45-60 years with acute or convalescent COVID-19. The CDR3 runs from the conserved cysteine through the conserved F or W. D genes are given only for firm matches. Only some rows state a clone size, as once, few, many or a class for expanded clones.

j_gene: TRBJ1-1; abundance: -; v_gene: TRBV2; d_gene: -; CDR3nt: TGTGCCAGCAGTGAAGCGCTTCGAGGAGGGGAGGACACTGAAGCTTTCTTT; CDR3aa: CASSEALRGGEDTEAFF
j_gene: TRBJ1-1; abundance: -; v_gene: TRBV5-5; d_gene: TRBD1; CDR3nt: TGTGCCAGCAGCTTAGGGGACAGGGTGTTACAAGCTTTCTTT; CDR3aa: CASSLGDRVLQAFF
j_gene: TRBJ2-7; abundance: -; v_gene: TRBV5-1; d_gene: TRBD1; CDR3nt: TGCGCCAGCAGCTTAACAACAGGGGTGCCCACCTACGAGCAGTACTTC; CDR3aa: CASSLTTGVPTYEQYF
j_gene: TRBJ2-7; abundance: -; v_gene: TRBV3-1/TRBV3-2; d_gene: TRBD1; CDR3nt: TGTGCCAGCAGCCAAGATCCGGGACAGGGGGCGCGTGAGCAGTACTTC; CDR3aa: CASSQDPGQGAREQYF
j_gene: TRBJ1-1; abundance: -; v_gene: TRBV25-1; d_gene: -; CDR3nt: TGTGCCAGCAGTGCGGAGGGGGGGGCGAACACTGAAGCTTTCTTT; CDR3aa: CASSAEGGANTEAFF
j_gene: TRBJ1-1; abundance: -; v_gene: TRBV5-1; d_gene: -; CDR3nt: TGCGCCAGCCACCGTTACCCAGCAGGTGAAGCTTTCTTT; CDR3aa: CASHRYPAGEAFF
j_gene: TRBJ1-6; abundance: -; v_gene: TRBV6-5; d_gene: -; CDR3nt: TGTGCCAGCAGTTATTTTGGGCAGGGTGGCAATTCACCCCTCCACTTT; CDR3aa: CASSYFGQGGNSPLHF
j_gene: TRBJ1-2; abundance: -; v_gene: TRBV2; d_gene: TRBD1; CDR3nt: TGTGCCAGCAGTATTTGGGACAGCCCTTACACCTTC; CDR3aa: CASSIWDSPYTF
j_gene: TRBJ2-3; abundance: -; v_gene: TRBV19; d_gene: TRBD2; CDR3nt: TGTGCCAGTAGTAGACTAGCGGGGGGTTCAGATACGCAGTATTTT; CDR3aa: CASSRLAGGSDTQYF
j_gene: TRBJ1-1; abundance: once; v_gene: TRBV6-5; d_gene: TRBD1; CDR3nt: TGTGCCAGCCTGACAGGGGGCGCGGGCACTGAAGCTTTCTTT; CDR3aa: CASLTGGAGTEAFF
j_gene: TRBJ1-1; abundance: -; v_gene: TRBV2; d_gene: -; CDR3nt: TGTGCCAGCGAGGGAGTTGTCATGAACACTGAAGCTTTCTTT; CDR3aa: CASEGVVMNTEAFF
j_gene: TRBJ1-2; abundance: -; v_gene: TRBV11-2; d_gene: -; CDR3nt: TGTGCCAGCAGCTTAGATTCAAACAGTCCCTATGGCTACACCTTC; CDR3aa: CASSLDSNSPYGYTF
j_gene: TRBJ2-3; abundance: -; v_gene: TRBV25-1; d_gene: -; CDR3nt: TGTGCCAGCAGCGGTAGCGGTTCCCCAGATACGCAGTATTTT; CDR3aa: CASSGSGSPDTQYF
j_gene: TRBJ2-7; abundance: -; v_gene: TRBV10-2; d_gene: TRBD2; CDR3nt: TGCGCCAGCAGTGGGGGAGTAGCGGGGGGTCCCTACGAGCAGTACTTC; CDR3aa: CASSGGVAGGPYEQYF
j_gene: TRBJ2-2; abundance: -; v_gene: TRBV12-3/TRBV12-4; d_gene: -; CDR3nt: TGTGCCAGCAGTTTTATTCACACCGGGGAGCTGTTTTTT; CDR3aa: CASSFIHTGELFF
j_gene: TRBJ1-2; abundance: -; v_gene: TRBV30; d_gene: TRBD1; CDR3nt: TGTGCCTGGAGTTGGACAGGGGAGGAGAGCTACACCTTC; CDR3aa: CAWSWTGEESYTF
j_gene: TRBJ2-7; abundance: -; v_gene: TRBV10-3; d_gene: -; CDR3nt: TGTGCCATCAGTGAGGGGCACATACCACTCTACGAGCAGTACTTC; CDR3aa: CAISEGHIPLYEQYF
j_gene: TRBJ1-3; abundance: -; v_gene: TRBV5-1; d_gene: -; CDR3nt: TGCGCCAGCAGCTTGGGGAGCACGGTTGGAAACACCATATATTTT; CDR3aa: CASSLGSTVGNTIYF
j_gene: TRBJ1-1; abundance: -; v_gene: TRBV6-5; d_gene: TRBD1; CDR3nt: TGTGCCAGCAGTTACTCAGGGGGCGCGGGAAACACTGAAGCTTTCTTT; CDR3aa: CASSYSGGAGNTEAFF
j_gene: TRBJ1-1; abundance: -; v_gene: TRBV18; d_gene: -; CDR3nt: TGTGCCAGCTCACCGAGTGTGAACACTGAAGCTTTCTTT; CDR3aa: CASSPSVNTEAFF
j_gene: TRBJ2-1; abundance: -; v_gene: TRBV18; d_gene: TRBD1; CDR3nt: TGTGCCAGCTCACCACCGGGGACAGGGTGGTCGAATGAGCAGTTCTTC; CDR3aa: CASSPPGTGWSNEQFF
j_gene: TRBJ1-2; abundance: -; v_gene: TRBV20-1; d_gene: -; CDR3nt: TGTTCGTGGGGGGGAGACTATGGCTACACCTTC; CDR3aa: CSWGGDYGYTF
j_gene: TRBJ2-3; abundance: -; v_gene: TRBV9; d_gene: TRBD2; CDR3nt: TGTGCCAGCAGCGTAATAGCGGGGACAGATACGCAGTATTTT; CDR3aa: CASSVIAGTDTQYF
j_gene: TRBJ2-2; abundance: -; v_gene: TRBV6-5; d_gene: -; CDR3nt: TGTGCCAGCACAGGGACACGGTACACCGGGGAGCTGTTTTTT; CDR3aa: CASTGTRYTGELFF
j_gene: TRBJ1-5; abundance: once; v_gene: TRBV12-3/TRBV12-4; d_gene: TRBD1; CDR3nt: TGTGCCAGCAGTAAACAGGGGGGGGTTCAGCATTTT; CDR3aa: CASSKQGGVQHF
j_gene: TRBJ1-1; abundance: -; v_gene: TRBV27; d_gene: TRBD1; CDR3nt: TGTGCCAGCAGTACAGGGGGAACTGAAGCTTTCTTT; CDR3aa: CASSTGGTEAFF
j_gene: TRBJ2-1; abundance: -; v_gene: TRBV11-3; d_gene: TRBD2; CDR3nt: TGTGCCAGCAGCTTAAGCGGGGGGCTTCGACGGAATGAGCAGTTCTTC; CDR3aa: CASSLSGGLRRNEQFF
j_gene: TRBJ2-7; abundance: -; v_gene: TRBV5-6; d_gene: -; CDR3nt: TGTGCCAGCAGCCCCAACGGGGGTTTGGACGAGCAGTACTTC; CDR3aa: CASSPNGGLDEQYF
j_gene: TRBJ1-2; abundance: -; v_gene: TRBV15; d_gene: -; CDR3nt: TGTGCCACCAGCAGAGATCCAGGGGTATATGGCTACACCTTC; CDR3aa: CATSRDPGVYGYTF
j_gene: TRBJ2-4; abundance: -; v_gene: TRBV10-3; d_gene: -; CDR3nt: TGTGCCATCAGTGGGAAGGAAGGGGACATTCAGTACTTC; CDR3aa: CAISGKEGDIQYF
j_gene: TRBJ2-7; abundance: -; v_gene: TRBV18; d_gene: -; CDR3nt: TGTGCCAGCTCACCACCGGGCGTCTCCTACGAGCAGTACTTC; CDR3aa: CASSPPGVSYEQYF
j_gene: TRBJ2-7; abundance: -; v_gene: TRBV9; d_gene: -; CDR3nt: TGTGCCAGCAGCGAGGGGACTGATGGCGAGCAGTACTTC; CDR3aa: CASSEGTDGEQYF
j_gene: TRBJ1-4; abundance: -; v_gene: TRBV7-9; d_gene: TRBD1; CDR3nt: TGTGCCAGCAAGGGGACAGGGGAAAAACTGTTTTTT; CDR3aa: CASKGTGEKLFF